The entry that follows covers one T cell receptor (beta chain) sequence. Its antigen specificity is not known. No much larger clone exists at a distance of one base, and base qualities are not known. This CDR3 is also generated by other DNA sequences in the sample. This entry belongs to a study of blood T cell repertoires in COVID-19 (dated by TCRdb to the early 2020s). Regarding the study in general: The collaborator samples originated in the United States, Italy and Spain and spanned the acute and convalescent phases of COVID-19. A de-identified subject ID, COVID-19 status, age in years and sex were almost always included in the sample metadata. The samples were drawn from two sources: the first 160 participants of the ongoing ImmuneRACE study, and about 1,300 subjects contributed by 6 global collaborators. Where HLA class I and class II types were available, the types were taken from metadata supplied by the sample provider, not from assay-based typing. Subjects who had been exposed to COVID-19, were actively infected with it, or had recovered from it provided the deeply sampled blood TCRbeta repertoires that made up the dataset. The repertoires were made available in a free public database intended to serve as a resource for research on the immune response to SARS-CoV-2. The material from the prospective study consisted of cDNA or gDNA derived from T cells, B-cell-depleted T cells, or PBMCs. The investigation overall reported the following: The amount of clinical and demographic metadata varied by source and participant and was provided uncurated.

Collaborating institutions collected whole blood in K2EDTA tubes following their own protocols. For TCRbeta analysis, collaborators shipped samples as frozen whole blood, isolated PBMCs, or DNA extracted from either of those sample types. TCRbeta CDR3 regions were amplified from genomic DNA by means of the immunoSEQ Assay, a bias-controlled multiplex PCR. Per the source publication's procedure: Nucleated cell counts per sample were estimated from amplification of reference gene primers within the assay. Sequence reads were collapsed and filtered to measure the absolute abundance of every unique TCRbeta CDR3 rearrangement. For each sample, productive Simpson clonality was calculated as the square root of Simpson's diversity index over productive rearrangements. What TCRdb holds here is the immuneACCESS table cut down to in-frame rearrangements. Part of the clones is not present; checked against another copy, under half of the missing clones reflect an unresolved V gene, and the others are unexplained. V, J and clone size were drawn from that table, and D and trimming were deduced from the DNA. For this sample the table gives about 140,000 clones, of which 85% to 90% were detected only once. About 1.5% of the sample goes to the ten largest clones.

Its CDR3 holds 15 amino acids, cysteine through phenylalanine. CDR3 DNA only is kept here, 45 bases in frame from base 1. V has 5 bases trimmed and J has 7 bases trimmed; junction bases matching no gene number 5. CDR1 MNHEY and CDR2 SMNVEV were looked up in the germline V gene (reference sequence). The receptor was derived from a woman aged 55-70 years with acute or convalescent COVID-19. Sequencing was performed on peripheral blood. The chain joins TRBV27 to TRBJ1-6, and 10 junctional nucleotides match TRBD1. The nucleotide sequence is TGTGCCAGCAGTCGCAGGACAGGGGGAAATTCACCCCTCCACTTT. Its amino acids are CASSRRTGGNSPLHF.